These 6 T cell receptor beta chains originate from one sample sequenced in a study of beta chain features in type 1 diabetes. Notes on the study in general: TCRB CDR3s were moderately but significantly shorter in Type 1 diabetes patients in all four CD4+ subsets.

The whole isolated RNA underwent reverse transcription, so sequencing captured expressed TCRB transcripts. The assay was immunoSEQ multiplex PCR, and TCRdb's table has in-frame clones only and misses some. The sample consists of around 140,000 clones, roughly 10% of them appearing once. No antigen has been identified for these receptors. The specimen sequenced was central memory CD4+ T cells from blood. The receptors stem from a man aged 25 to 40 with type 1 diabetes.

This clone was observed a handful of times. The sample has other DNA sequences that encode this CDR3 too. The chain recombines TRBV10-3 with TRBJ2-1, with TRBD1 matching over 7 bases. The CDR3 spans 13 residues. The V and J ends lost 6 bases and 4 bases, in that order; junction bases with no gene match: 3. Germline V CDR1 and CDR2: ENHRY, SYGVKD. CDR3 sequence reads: CAIRGTEYNEQFF. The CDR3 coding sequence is TGTGCCATCAGAGGGACAGAATACAATGAGCAGTTCTTC.

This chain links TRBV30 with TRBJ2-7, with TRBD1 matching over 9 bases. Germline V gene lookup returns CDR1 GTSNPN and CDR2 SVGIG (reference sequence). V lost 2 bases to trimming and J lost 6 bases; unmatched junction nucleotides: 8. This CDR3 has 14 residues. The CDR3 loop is CAWSKTRTGVEQYF. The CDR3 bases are TGTGCCTGGAGTAAAACGAGGACAGGGGTCGAGCAGTACTTC.

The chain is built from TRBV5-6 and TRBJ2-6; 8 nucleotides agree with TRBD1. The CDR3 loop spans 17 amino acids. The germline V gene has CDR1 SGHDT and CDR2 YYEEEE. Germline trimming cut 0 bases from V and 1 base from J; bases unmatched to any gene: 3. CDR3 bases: TGTGCCAGCAGCTTGGCAGGGGGCGCTTCTGGGGCCAACGTCCTGACTTTC. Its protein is CASSLAGGASGANVLTF.

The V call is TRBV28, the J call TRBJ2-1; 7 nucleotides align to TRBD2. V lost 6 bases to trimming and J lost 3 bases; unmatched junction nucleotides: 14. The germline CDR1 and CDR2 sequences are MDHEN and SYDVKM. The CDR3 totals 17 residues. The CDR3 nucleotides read TGTGCCAGCAGCCCCCCGGGGGGAGCGGGGAGCTACAATGAGCAGTTCTTC. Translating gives CASSPPGGAGSYNEQFF.

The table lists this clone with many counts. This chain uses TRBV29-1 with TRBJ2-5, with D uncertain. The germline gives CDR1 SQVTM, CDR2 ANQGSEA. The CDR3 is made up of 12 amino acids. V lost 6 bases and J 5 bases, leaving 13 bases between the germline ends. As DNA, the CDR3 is TGCAGCGTCCTCCCAGGTGGCGAGACCCAGTACTTC. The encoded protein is CSVLPGGETQYF.

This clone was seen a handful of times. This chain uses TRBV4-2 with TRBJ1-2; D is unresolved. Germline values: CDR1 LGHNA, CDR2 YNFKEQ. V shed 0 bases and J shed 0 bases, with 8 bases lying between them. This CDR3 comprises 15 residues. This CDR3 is CASSQEDNTNYGYTF. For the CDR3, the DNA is TGTGCCAGCAGCCAAGAAGACAATACTAACTATGGCTACACCTTC.